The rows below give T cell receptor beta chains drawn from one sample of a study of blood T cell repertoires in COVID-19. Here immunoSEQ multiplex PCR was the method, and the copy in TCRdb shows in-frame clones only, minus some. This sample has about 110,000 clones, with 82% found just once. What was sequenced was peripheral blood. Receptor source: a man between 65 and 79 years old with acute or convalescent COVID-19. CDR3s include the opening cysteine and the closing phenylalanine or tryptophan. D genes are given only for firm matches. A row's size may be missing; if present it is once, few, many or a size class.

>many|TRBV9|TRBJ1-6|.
TGTGCCAGCAGCGCCCGTGGGAGGGAGAATTCACCCCTCCACTTT
CASSARGRENSPLHF
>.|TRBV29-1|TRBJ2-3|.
TGCAGCGTGCTGGTCCTCCAAACTAGCACAGATACGCAGTATTTT
CSVLVLQTSTDTQYF
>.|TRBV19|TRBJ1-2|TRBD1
TGTGCCAGTTGGGACAGGGAAGGTGGCTACACCTTC
CASWDREGGYTF
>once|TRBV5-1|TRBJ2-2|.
TGCGCCAGCAGCTTGGCCACGGGACTCCGCACCGGGGAGCTGTTTTTT
CASSLATGLRTGELFF
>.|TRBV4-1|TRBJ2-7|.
TGCGCCAGCAGCCAAGATCAGGGGACCTACGAGCAGTACTTC
CASSQDQGTYEQYF
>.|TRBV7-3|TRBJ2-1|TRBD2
TGTGCCAGCAGCCCCGCTAGCGGGAGGGTTGAGCAGTTCTTC
CASSPASGRVEQFF
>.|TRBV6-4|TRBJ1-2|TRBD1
TGTGCCAGCAGTGGCACGGGACAGGGACGAGGCTACACCTTC
CASSGTGQGRGYTF
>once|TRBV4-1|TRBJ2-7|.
TGCGCCAGCAGCCAAGGGAGGGGGGACAGAGGCTACGAGCAGTACTTC
CASSQGRGDRGYEQYF
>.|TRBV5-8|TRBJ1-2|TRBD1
TGTGCCAGCAGACCCGGGACAGGGGGTCCCCTATATGGCTACACCTTC
CASRPGTGGPLYGYTF
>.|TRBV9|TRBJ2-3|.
TGTGCCAGCAGCGTGGAGGGGTCTGGCACAGATACGCAGTATTTT
CASSVEGSGTDTQYF
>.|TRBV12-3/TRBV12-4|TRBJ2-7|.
TGTGCCAGCAGTTTCCAGGGCTACGAGCAGTACTTC
CASSFQGYEQYF
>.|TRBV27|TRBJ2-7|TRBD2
TGTGCCAGCAGTCTGGGGACTAGCGGGAGGGTCTACGAGCAGTACTTC
CASSLGTSGRVYEQYF
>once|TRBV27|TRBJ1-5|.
TGTGCCAGCAGTCCTCTAGGCAATCAGCCCCAGCATTTT
CASSPLGNQPQHF
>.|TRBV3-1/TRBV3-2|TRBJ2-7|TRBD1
TGTGCCAGCAGCCCCCTGGGACAGGGGGCCAACGAGCAGTACTTC
CASSPLGQGANEQYF
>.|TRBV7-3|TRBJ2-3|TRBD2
TGTGCCAGCAGCGGTAGCGGGATCCGCACAGATACGCAGTATTTT
CASSGSGIRTDTQYF
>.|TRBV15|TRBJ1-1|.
TGTGCCACCAGCAGAGATGCCCGGGGGTTGGACACTGAAGCTTTCTTT
CATSRDARGLDTEAFF
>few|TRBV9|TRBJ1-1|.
TGTGCCAGCAGCGTATCGGGACACCTGAACACTGAAGCTTTCTTT
CASSVSGHLNTEAFF
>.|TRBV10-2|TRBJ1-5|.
TGCGCCAGCAGTGATAAACGAGGGGAGGGCAATCAGCCCCAGCATTTT
CASSDKRGEGNQPQHF
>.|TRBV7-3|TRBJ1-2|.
TGTGCCAGCAGCTCCCCCCCCGGGGGCTACACCTTC
CASSSPPGGYTF
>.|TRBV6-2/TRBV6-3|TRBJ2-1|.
TGTGCCAGCAGTTACTCGAGTGAGGGAAGCAATGAGCAGTTCTTC
CASSYSSEGSNEQFF
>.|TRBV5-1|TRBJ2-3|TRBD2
TGCGCCAGCAGCTCCCCTAGCGGGGGGGGCCCCGTTAATACGCAGTATTTT
CASSSPSGGGPVNTQYF
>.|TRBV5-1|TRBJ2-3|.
TGCGCCAGCAGCTTGATAACAGGGGAGGCAGATACGCAGTATTTT
CASSLITGEADTQYF
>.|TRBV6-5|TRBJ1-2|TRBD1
TGTGCCAGCAGCGACCCGGCATGGGACAGGGATGGCTACACCTTC
CASSDPAWDRDGYTF
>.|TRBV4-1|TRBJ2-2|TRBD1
TGCGCCAGCAGCCAAGATTTATGGGGACAGGGAACCGGGGAGCTGTTTTTT
CASSQDLWGQGTGELFF
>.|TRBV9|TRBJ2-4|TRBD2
TGTGCCAGCAGCGTAGAACATGGACTAGCGGGTCAGATAGCCAAAAACATTCAGTACTTC
CASSVEHGLAGQIAKNIQYF
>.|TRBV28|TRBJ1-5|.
TGTGCCAGCAGTCAAAGAGGTTGGCAGCCCCAGCATTTT
CASSQRGWQPQHF
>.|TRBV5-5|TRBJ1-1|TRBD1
TGTGCCAGCAGCTTGGGGGCACCGGGACAGGGTGAAGCTTTCTTT
CASSLGAPGQGEAFF
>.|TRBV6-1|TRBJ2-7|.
TGTGCCAGCAGTGAAACGCAGGGGAGGGGCGAGCAGTACTTC
CASSETQGRGEQYF
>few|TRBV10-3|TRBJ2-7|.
TGTGCCTCCTCGAGGGAGGCGGCCTCCTACGAGCAGTACTTC
CASSREAASYEQYF
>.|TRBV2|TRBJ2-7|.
TGTGCCAGCAGGTTTCGGGGGACCTACGAGCAGTACTTC
CASRFRGTYEQYF
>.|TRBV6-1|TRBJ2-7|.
TGTGCCAGCAGTGATGGCAGAGGGTTTATAACCTACGAGCAGTACTTC
CASSDGRGFITYEQYF
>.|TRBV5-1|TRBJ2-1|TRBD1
TGCGCCAGCAGCTTGGGACAGGGCGTAATAGGGAATGAGCAGTTCTTC
CASSLGQGVIGNEQFF
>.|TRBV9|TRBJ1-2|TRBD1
TGTGCCAGCAGCGGAGACCCCCGGGACAGACCTAACTATGGCTACACCTTC
CASSGDPRDRPNYGYTF
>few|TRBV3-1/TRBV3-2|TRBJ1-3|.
TGTGCCAGCAGCCAAGGGGCCTCTGGAAACACCATATATTTT
CASSQGASGNTIYF
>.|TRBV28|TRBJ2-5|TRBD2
TGTGCCAGCAGTTTGATAGCGGGAGTGGGGGAGACCCAGTACTTC
CASSLIAGVGETQYF
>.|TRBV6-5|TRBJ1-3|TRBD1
TGTGCCAGCAGTTTCGGACAGGGAAGAAACACCATATATTTT
CASSFGQGRNTIYF
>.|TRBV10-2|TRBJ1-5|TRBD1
TGCGCCAGCACAGCCGGGCAGGGGGCAAGTAATCAGCCCCAGCATTTT
CASTAGQGASNQPQHF